Shown below are 8 T cell receptor beta chains from a single sample sequenced in a study of neurological immune-mediated disorders. TCRdb ran MiXCR on the 5' RACE reads and lists one entry per CDR3 protein. Among about 120,000 distinct CDR3 sequences, more than 2.5% were seen once, and the ten largest hold about 1.2%. The sample consisted of PBMCs. These receptors all come from a woman aged 25-40 years with multiple sclerosis.

This clonotype showed up many times. The rearrangement uses TRBV10-3 and TRBJ2-5; D remains ambiguous. This CDR3 contains 15 residues. Per germline, CDR1 ENHRY and CDR2 SYGVKD. V dropped 0 bases and J dropped 4 bases, with 12 bases sitting between them. The CDR3 nucleotides read TGTGCCATCAGTGAGTCCCGATCCGTCCCAGAGACCCAGTACTTC. Protein product: CAISESRSVPETQYF.

This clonotype has ten or more counts. V and J are TRBV7-9 and TRBJ1-2; 7 bases line up with TRBD1. With V trimmed by 1 base and J by 0 bases, 5 bases remained unmatched. The V gene's germline CDR1 is SEHNR and CDR2 FQNEAQ (reference sequence). This CDR3 comprises 16 residues. CDR3 region: CASSLGGTEANYGYTF. The CDR3 DNA reads as TGTGCCAGCAGCTTAGGGGGGACAGAAGCTAACTATGGCTACACCTTC. The variable domain in full, with the rest retrieved from reference TRBV7-9 and TRBJ1-2, is DTGVSQNPRHKITKRGQNVTFRCDPISEHNRLYWYRQTLGQGPEFLTYFQNEAQLEKSRLLSDRFSAERPKGSFSTLEIQRTEQGDSAMYLCASSLGGTEANYGYTFGSGTRLTVV.

This clonotype came up many times. This chain connects TRBV5-1 to TRBJ2-7; 7 positions agree with TRBD2. This CDR3 is 12 amino acids long. Trimming took 4 bases from V and 6 from J; bases not matched to a gene: 4. CDR1 is SGHRS, CDR2 YFSETQ, per germline. CDR3 protein: CASSETSSEQYF. The CDR3 region has the DNA TGCGCCAGCAGCGAGACTAGCTCCGAGCAGTACTTC.

This clonotype was found many times. The chain joins TRBV20-1 to TRBJ1-2; D is undetermined. The V end lost 0 bases, the J end lost 4 bases, and 12 bases lay between the germline ends. This CDR3 region has 14 residues. Germline V gives CDR1 DFQATT, CDR2 SNEGSKA (reference sequence). DNA of the CDR3: TGCAGTGCTAGAGATCAATGGAGGCCCTATGGCTACACCTTC. As protein: CSARDQWRPYGYTF.

This clonotype showed up just a few times. Since a much larger clone is just one base distant, this may be a read error. The V and J genes are TRBV20-1 and TRBJ2-7; 8 nucleotides match TRBD1. Germline V gives CDR1 DFQATT, CDR2 SNEGSKA (reference sequence). V lost 4 bases to trimming and J lost 7 bases; unmatched junction nucleotides: 6. The CDR3 runs to 12 residues. In nucleotides, the CDR3 is TGCAGTGCTAAGACAGGGGTCGAAGAGCAGTACTTC. Translating gives CSAKTGVEEQYF.

At least ten counts were recorded for this clonotype. This CDR3 reads CASTSVGSMLNTEAFF. The CDR3 nucleotides are TGTGCCAGCACGTCCGTAGGGTCCATGTTGAACACTGAAGCTTTCTTT. The rearrangement joins TRBV6-6 to TRBJ1-1; D remains ambiguous. The germline V and J ends were trimmed by 7 bases and 0 bases, with 18 bases remaining between them. The CDR3 length is 16 residues. The germline CDR1 and CDR2 sequences are MNHNY and SVGAGI (reference sequence).

In this sample, this clonotype turned up many times. The rearrangement joins TRBV20-1 to TRBJ2-3; 7 bases are a match to TRBD1. The trim removed 5 bases at V and 4 bases at J, leaving 6 bases unmatched. In germline, CDR1 is DFQATT, CDR2 SNEGSKA (reference sequence). This CDR3 has 13 residues. CDR3: CSAPDRAADTQYF. The CDR3 nucleotides read TGCAGTGCTCCCGACAGGGCGGCAGATACGCAGTATTTT.

This clonotype was observed at least ten times. The CDR3 is CASTGTVTYEQYF. The CDR3 coding sequence is TGTGCCAGCACCGGGACTGTGACCTACGAGCAGTACTTC. The chain combines TRBV7-2 with TRBJ2-7, with D maybe TRBD2 (6 bases). The CDR3 extends over 13 amino acids. Germline lookup yields CDR1 SGHTA and CDR2 FQGNSA. The germline V and J ends were trimmed by 7 bases and 2 bases, with 12 bases remaining between them.